Presented here are 10 T cell receptor beta chains from one specimen sequenced in a study of Graves' ophthalmopathy and Graves' hyperthyroidism. The TCR beta CDR3 regions underwent amplification from RNA transcripts. Amplification began with first-round RT-PCR using HTBI primers, then second-round multiplex PCR was performed. One entry per CDR3 protein, called by TCRdb with MiXCR from the multiplex PCR reads. This table has about 550,000 distinct CDR3 sequences, under 40% appearing once. Source material: peripheral blood or thyroid tissue (not recorded which). These receptors were obtained from an adult man with Graves' hyperthyroidism.

To note about this clonotype: The junction departs from germline at one end; a sequencing error may be responsible. The CDR3: CVSSWGAGGTGNTIYF. CDR3 nucleotides: TGTGTCAGCAGCTGGGGGGCGGGGGGAACTGGGAACACCATATATTTT. The chain uses TRBV11-2 and TRBJ1-3, with TRBD1 as a possible D gene (6 bases). The CDR3 spans 16 residues. Per the germline V gene, CDR1 is SGHAT and CDR2 is FQNNGV.

The chain employs TRBV30 and TRBJ2-7; 8 positions agree with TRBD2. The trim removed 8 bases at V and 3 bases at J, leaving 9 bases unmatched. The CDR3 consists of 13 residues. Germline V gives CDR1 GTSNPN, CDR2 SVGIG (reference sequence). The CDR3: CAGNRGGYYEQYF. In nucleotides, the CDR3 is TGTGCCGGAAACCGCGGGGGGTACTACGAGCAGTACTTC.

This clonotype was picked up one time. V is TRBV11-2 and J is TRBJ1-5; D gene ambiguous. The CDR3 sequence is 15 residues long. Germline V CDR1 and CDR2: SGHAT, FQNNGV. With 4 bases removed from V and 2 bases from J, the gap between germline ends came to 12 bases. CDR3 loop: CASSSLAGGNQPQHF. The CDR3, as DNA: TGTGCCAGCAGCTCCCTAGCGGGAGGCAATCAGCCCCAGCATTTT.

This clonotype was seen repeatedly, ten times or more. Here the CDR3 DNA reads TGTGCCAGCAACAGAGGATACCTGAACACTGAAGCTTTCTTT. This translates into CASNRGYLNTEAFF. The genes are TRBV6-5 and TRBJ1-1; D gene ambiguous. V dropped 7 bases and J dropped 0 bases, with 12 bases sitting between them. CDR1 is MNHEY, CDR2 SVGAGI, per germline. This CDR3 comprises 14 residues.

This clonotype was counted ten times or more. This chain uses TRBV5-1 with TRBJ1-3, with D possibly matching TRBD1 (6 bases). This CDR3 has 14 residues. With 4 bases removed from V and 4 bases from J, the gap between germline ends came to 12 bases. Germline V lookup: CDR1 SGHRS, CDR2 YFSETQ. The CDR3 is CASSGGGAGNTIYF. For the CDR3, the DNA is TGCGCCAGCAGCGGCGGGGGCGCAGGAAACACCATATATTTT.

This clonotype was detected a few times. J is TRBJ2-2 and V is TRBV2, with D uncertain. This CDR3 comprises 18 residues. Trimming pared 4 bases from V and 2 bases from J, leaving 20 bases between. CDR1 is SNHLY and CDR2 is FYNNEI in the germline V gene. CDR3 in amino acids: CASSGIGLGQLNTGELFF. DNA for the CDR3: TGTGCCAGCAGTGGAATCGGTCTAGGGCAGTTAAACACCGGGGAGCTGTTTTTT.

As concerns this clonotype: This clone may be a read error of a much larger clone one base away. The CDR3 DNA follows: TGTGCCAGCAGCCAGACAGGGATGTCCATTGAAGCTTTCTTT. This translates into CASSQTGMSIEAFF. The chain employs TRBV7-2 and TRBJ1-1; 7 nucleotides line up with TRBD1. Germline V gene lookup returns CDR1 SGHTA and CDR2 FQGNSA. The CDR3 contains 14 residues. With V trimmed by 5 bases and J by 7 bases, 10 bases remained unmatched.

This clonotype was seen just once. Possible read error: a much larger clone is one base away. This chain uses TRBV14 with TRBJ2-5; 8 nucleotides align to TRBD1. The CDR3 contains 14 residues. Trimming took 8 bases from V and 3 from J; bases not matched to a gene: 8. CDR1 and CDR2 (germline): SGHDN, FVKESK. This CDR3 is CASGPPDREETQYF. CDR3 DNA: TGTGCCAGCGGCCCGCCGGACAGGGAAGAGACCCAGTACTTC.

The rearrangement uses TRBV29-1 and TRBJ1-1; no clear D gene. The V and J ends lost 8 bases and 0 bases respectively, with 16 bases between them. The CDR3 loop spans 14 amino acids. The germline CDR1 and CDR2 sequences are SQVTM and ANQGSEA. The CDR3 DNA is TGCAGCAGTGACCAGGCGCCGATGAACACTGAAGCTTTCTTT. It is translated as CSSDQAPMNTEAFF.

The V call is TRBV10-3, the J call TRBJ1-5, with 8 bases fitting TRBD1. CDR3 length: 16 amino acids. CDR1 and CDR2 from the germline V gene are ENHRY and SYGVKD. J gave up 6 bases and V 3 bases, and 10 bases lay outside the gene matches. The CDR3 region has the DNA TGTGCCATCAGTGAACCATTTACAGGGGGTGGTCAGCCCCAGCATTTT. As protein: CAISEPFTGGGQPQHF.